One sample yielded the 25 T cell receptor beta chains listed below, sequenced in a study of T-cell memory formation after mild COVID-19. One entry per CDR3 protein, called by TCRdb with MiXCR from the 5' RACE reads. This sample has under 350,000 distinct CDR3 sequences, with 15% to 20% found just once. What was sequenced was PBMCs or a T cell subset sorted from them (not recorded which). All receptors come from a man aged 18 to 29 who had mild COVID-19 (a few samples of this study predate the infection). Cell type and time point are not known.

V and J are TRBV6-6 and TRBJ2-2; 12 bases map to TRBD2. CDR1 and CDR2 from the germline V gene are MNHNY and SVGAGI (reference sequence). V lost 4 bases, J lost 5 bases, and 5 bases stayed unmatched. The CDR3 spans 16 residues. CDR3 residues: CASSSPSGGDTGELFF. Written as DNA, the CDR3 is TGTGCCAGCAGTTCACCTAGCGGGGGGGATACCGGGGAGCTGTTTTTT.

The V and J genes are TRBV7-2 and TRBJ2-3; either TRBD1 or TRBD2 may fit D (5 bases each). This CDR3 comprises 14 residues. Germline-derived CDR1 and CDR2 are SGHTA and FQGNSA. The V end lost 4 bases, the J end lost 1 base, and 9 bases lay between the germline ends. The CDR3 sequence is CASSSTGRTDTQYF. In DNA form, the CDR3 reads TGTGCCAGCAGCTCCACGGGGCGCACAGATACGCAGTATTTT.

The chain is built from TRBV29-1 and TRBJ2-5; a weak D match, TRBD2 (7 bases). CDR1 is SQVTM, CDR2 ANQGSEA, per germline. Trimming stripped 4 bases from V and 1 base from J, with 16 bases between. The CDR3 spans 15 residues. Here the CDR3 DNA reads TGCAGCGTTGGCCCGACGGGGGGCCCCCAAGAGACCCAGTACTTC. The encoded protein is CSVGPTGGPQETQYF.

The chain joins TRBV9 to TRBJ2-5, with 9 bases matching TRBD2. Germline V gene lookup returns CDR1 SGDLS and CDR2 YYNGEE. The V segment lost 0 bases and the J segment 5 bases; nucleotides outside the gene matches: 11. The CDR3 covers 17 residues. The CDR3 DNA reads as TGTGCCAGCAGCGTAGGGGCTAGCGGGGCGAACGTGGAGACCCAGTACTTC. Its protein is CASSVGASGANVETQYF.

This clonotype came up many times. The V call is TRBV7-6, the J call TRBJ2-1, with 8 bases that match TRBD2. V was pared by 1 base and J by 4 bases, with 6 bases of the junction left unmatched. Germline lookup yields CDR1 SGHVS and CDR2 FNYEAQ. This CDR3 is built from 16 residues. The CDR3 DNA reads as TGTGCCAGCAGCTTAGACCGAGCGGGGGCTTACAATGAGCAGTTCTTC. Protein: CASSLDRAGAYNEQFF. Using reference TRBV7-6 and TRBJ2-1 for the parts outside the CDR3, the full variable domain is GAGVSQSPRYKVTKRGQDVALRCDPISGHVSLYWYRQALGQGPEFLTYFNYEAQQDKSGLPNDRFSAERPEGSISTLTIQRTEQRDSAMYRCASSLDRAGAYNEQFFGPGTRLTVL.

CDR3 residues: CSATCPTGWYEQYF. Written as DNA, the CDR3 is TGCAGTGCTACCTGCCCGACAGGGTGGTACGAGCAGTACTTC. This chain links TRBV20-1 with TRBJ2-7, with 7 bases identical to TRBD1. The germline V gene encodes CDR1 DFQATT and CDR2 SNEGSKA (reference sequence). Unmatched junction bases numbered 10, after V lost 4 bases and J lost 4 bases. CDR3 length equals 14 residues.

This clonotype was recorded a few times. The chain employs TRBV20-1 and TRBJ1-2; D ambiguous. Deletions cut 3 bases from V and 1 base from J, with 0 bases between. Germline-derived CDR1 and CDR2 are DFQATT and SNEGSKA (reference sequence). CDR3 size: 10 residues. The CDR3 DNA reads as TGCAGTGCTAGTAACTATGGCTACACCTTC. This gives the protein CSASNYGYTF.

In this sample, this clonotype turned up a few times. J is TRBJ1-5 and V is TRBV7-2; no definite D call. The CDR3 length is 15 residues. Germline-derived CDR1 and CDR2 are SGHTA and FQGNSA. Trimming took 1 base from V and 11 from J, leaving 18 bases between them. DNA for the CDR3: TGTGCCAGCAGCTTAGGATGGAGGTCGGACTCAGCCCAGCATTTT. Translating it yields CASSLGWRSDSAQHF.

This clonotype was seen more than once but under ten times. The CDR3, as DNA: TGTGCCAGCAGTGCCCCTTGGAGGGGGCATACAGATACGCAGTATTTT. This translates into CASSAPWRGHTDTQYF. This chain connects TRBV6-6 to TRBJ2-3, with D tentatively TRBD1 (7 bases). Germline assignment: CDR1 MNHNY and CDR2 SVGAGI (reference sequence). V gave up 5 bases and J gave up 3 bases, with 18 bases separating them. The CDR3 sequence is 16 residues long.

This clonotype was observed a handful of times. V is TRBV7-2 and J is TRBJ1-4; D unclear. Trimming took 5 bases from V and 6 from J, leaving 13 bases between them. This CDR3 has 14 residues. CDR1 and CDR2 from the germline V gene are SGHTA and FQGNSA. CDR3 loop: CASSQTAIDEKLFF. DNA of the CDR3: TGTGCCAGCAGCCAAACAGCGATCGATGAAAAACTGTTTTTT. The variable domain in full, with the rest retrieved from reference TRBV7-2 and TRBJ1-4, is GAGVSQSPSNKVTEKGKDVELRCDPISGHTALYWYRQSLGQGLEFLIYFQGNSAPDKSGLPSDRFSAERTGGSVSTLTIQRTQQEDSAVYLCASSQTAIDEKLFFGSGTQLSVL.

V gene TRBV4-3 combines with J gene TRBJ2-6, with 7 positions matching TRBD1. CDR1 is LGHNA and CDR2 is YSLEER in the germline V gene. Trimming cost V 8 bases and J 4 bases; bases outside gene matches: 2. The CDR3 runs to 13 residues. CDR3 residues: CASQGVGANVLTF. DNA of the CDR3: TGCGCCAGCCAGGGGGTAGGGGCCAACGTCCTGACTTTC.

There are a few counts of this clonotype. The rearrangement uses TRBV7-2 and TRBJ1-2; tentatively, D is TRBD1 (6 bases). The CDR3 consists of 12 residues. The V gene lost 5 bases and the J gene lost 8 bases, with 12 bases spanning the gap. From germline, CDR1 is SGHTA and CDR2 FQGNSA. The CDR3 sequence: CASSLHGGGYTF. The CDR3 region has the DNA TGTGCCAGCAGCCTCCACGGGGGCGGCTACACCTTC.

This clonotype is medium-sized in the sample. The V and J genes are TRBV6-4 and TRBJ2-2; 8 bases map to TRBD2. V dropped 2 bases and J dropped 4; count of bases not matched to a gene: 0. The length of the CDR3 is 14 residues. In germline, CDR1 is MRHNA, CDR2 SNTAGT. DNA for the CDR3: TGTGCCAGCAGTGACGGGACTAGCACCGGGGAGCTGTTTTTT. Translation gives CASSDGTSTGELFF.

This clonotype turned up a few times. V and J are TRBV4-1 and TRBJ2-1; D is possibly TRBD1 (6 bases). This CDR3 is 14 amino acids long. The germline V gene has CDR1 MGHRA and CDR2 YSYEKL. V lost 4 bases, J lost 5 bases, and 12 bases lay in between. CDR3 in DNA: TGCGCCAGCAGCCTCAGGGGCGCCGACAATGAGCAGTTCTTC. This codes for CASSLRGADNEQFF.

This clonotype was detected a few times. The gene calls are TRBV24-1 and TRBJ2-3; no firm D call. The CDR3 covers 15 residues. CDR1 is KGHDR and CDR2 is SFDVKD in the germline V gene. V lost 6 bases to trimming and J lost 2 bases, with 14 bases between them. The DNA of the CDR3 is TGTGCCACCAGTCGAAGCCTAGGCAACACAGATACGCAGTATTTT. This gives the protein CATSRSLGNTDTQYF.

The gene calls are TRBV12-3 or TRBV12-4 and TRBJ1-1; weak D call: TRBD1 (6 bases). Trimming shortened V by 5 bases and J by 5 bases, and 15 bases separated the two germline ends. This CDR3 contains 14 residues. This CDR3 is CASSPSGGRTEAFF. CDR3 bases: TGTGCCAGCAGTCCCTCGGGGGGCCGAACTGAAGCTTTCTTT.

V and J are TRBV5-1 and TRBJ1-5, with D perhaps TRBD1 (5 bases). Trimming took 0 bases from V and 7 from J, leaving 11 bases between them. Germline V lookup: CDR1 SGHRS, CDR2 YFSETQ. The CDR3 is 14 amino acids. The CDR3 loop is CASSLVGGGQPQHF. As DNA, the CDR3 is TGCGCCAGCAGCTTGGTCGGGGGAGGGCAGCCCCAGCATTTT. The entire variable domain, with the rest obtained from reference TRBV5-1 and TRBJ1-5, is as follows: KAGVTQTPRYLIKTRGQQVTLSCSPISGHRSVSWYQQTPGQGLQFLFEYFSETQRNKGNFPGRFSGRQFSNSRSEMNVSTLELGDSALYLCASSLVGGGQPQHFGDGTRLSIL.

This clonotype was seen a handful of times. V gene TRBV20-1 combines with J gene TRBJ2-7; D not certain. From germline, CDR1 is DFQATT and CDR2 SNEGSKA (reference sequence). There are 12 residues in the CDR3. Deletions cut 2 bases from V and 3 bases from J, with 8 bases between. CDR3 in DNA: TGCAGTGCTAGAAGATCCGTCTACGAGCAGTACGTC. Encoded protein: CSARRSVYEQYV.

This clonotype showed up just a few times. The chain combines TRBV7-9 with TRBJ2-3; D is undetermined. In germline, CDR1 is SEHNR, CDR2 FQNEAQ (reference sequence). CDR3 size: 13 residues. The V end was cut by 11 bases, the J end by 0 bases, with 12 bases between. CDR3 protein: CAPGVTSTDTQYF. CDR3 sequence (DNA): TGTGCCCCGGGCGTAACTAGCACAGATACGCAGTATTTT.

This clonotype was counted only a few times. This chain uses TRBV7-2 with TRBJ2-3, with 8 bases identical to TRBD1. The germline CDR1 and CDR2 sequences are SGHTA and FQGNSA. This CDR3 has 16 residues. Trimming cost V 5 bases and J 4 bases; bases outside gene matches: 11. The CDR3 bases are TGTGCCAGCAGCGGCCCCAGGGGGCGCGTCTCAGATACGCAGTATTTT. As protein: CASSGPRGRVSDTQYF.

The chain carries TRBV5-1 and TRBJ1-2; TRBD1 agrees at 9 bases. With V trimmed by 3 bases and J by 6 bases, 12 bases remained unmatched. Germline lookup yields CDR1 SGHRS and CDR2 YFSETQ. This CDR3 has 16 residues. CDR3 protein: CASSSRTGEIANGYTF. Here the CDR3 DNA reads TGCGCCAGCAGCTCACGGACAGGGGAAATCGCCAATGGCTACACCTTC.

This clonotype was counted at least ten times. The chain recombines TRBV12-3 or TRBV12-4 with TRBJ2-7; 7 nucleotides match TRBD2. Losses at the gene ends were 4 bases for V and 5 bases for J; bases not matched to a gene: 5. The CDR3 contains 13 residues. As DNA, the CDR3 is TGTGCCAGCAGTTCTGGGAGGGGCGACGAGCAGTACTTC. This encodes CASSSGRGDEQYF.

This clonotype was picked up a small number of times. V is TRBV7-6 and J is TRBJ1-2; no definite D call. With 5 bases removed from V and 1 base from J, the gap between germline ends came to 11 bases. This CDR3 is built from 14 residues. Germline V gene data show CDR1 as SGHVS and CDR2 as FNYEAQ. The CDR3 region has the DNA TGTGCCAGCAGCCAACTGAGAGATAACTATGGCTACACCTTC. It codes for CASSQLRDNYGYTF.

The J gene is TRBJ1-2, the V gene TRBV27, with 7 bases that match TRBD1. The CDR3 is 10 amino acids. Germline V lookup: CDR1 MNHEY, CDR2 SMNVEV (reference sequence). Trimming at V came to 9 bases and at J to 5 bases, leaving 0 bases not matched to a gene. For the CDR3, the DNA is TGTGCCAGACAGGGGTATGGCTACACCTTC. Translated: CARQGYGYTF.

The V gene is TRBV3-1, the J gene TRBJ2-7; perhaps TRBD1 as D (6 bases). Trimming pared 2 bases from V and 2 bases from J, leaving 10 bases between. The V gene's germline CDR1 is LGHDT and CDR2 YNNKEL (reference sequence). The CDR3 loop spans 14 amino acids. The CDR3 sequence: CASSQFDRTYEQYV. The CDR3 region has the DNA TGTGCCAGCAGCCAATTCGACAGGACCTACGAGCAGTACGTC.